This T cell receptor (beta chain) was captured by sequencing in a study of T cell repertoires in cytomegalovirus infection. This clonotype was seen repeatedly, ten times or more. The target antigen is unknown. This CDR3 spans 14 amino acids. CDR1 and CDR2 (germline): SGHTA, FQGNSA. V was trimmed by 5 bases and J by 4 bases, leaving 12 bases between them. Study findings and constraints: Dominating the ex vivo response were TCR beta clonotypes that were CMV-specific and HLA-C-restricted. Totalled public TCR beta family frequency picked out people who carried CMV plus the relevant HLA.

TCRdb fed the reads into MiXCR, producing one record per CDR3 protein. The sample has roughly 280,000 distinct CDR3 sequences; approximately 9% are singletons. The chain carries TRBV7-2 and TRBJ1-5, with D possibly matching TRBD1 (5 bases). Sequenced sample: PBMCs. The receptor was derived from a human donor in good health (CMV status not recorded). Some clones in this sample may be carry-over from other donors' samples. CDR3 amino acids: CASSQTTGNQPQHF. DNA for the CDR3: TGTGCCAGCAGCCAAACAACAGGAAATCAGCCCCAGCATTTT. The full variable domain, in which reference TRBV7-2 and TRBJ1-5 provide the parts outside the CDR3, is GAGVSQSPSNKVTEKGKDVELRCDPISGHTALYWYRQSLGQGLEFLIYFQGNSAPDKSGLPSDRFSAERTGGSVSTLTIQRTQQEDSAVYLCASSQTTGNQPQHFGDGTRLSIL.